This T cell receptor beta chain comes out of a study of cytomegalovirus exposure and HLA in healthy donors. About this clone itself: Its antigen is not identified.

Notes on the study in general: The availability of immune exposure information extended only to CMV serostatus. The study listed approximately 170 cytomegalovirus-associated TCR beta chains. Evidence from a later analysis indicated that most CMV-associated TCR beta chains looked HLA-restricted.

Donors likely had unrecorded immune exposures despite being nominally healthy when sampled. This PCR relied on a set of 60 Vbeta primers and 13 Jbeta primers. Method: immunoSEQ multiplex PCR; TCRdb's copy keeps in-frame clones and lacks some. The profile shows under 200,000 clones, 70% to 80% of them singletons. The receptor comes from a man between 40 and 49 years old in good health and CMV-seronegative. Sequencing was performed on PBMCs.

The CDR3 DNA sequence: TGTGCCAGCAGTATAGCGGGCCCCTACGAGCAGTACTTC. As protein: CASSIAGPYEQYF. The rearrangement uses TRBV7-2 and TRBJ2-7; 7 bases agree with TRBD2. Trimming took 6 bases from V and 2 from J; bases not matched to a gene: 4. CDR3 length: 13 residues. Germline V gene data show CDR1 as SGHTA and CDR2 as FQGNSA.